The subject of this entry is one T cell receptor beta chain. Which antigen it targets is not known. Per-base qualities were not stored, and no clone one base away is much larger. The data stem from a study of graft-versus-host responses after intestinal transplantation (dated by TCRdb to the early 2020s). Regarding the research as a whole: Recipients received multivisceral, liver-intestinal, or isolated intestinal transplants. Every recipient was given anti-thymocyte globulin induction, then maintenance tacrolimus and steroids for around three years. Bulk TCR-beta CDR3 sequencing was used to track graft-versus-host and host-versus-graft alloreactive T cell clones in the graft, circulation and bone marrow after intestinal transplantation. Alloreactive clones were identified by sequencing pre-transplant mixed lymphocyte reaction products and comparing them with unstimulated pre-transplant donor and recipient T cells. The cohort enrolled about two dozen intestinal transplant recipients, one of whom was a retransplant, and a few patients without pretransplant specimens were excluded. Donor T cell macrochimerism was defined as a peak of at least 4% donor T cells among recipient peripheral blood mononuclear cells. Samples from a few later patients were sequenced in-house on an Illumina MiSeq with MiXCR processing rather than by the commercial service.

Deletion took 0 bases off V and 6 bases off J, with a span of 16 bases between the germline ends. CDR3 length: 15 amino acids, cysteine to phenylalanine. Only the CDR3 region is kept as DNA, spanning 45 bases read in frame from base 1. From the germline V gene, CDR1 is SGHRS and CDR2 is YFSETQ. The time point label of this sample denotes: cells obtained before transplantation from donor or recipient. CD3+CD4+ and CD3+CD8+ populations were FACS-sorted from unstimulated pre-transplant donor and recipient cells taken from spleen or lymph nodes. Overall study results and their limits: Early after transplant, peak levels of circulating GvH clones were associated with declines in HvG clones. GvH clones turned up in recipient bone marrow, with some appearing earlier in ileal mucosa or blood, a pattern consistent with an intestinal mucosal origin. Patients with donor T cell macrochimerism had high GvH to HvG T cell clonal ratios in their allografts. Conclusions were limited by the relatively low number and heterogeneity of intestinal transplant patients.

Library creation used the immunoSEQ multiplex PCR assay. For most patients, genomic DNA was isolated with the Qiagen DNeasy Blood and Tissue Kit and sent frozen to Adaptive Biotechnologies for TCR sequencing. For most patients, genomic DNA was subjected to high-throughput TCR-beta CDR3 sequencing by Adaptive Biotechnologies. Processing in the source paper ran as follows. Adaptive's ImmunoSEQ software was the source of the TCR sequencing data for 18 patients, while a few other patients were processed with MiXCR and VDJtools. To correct CD4 versus CD8 sorting errors, sequences present in both subsets at a frequency ratio below 5:1 were removed. Because the origin of CDR3 nucleotide sequences shared between donor and recipient could not be assigned, those sequences were removed. Alloreactive clones required at least 2-fold expansion over unstimulated cells and minimum CFSE-low frequency of 0.002% (template counts) or 0.001% (read counts). Mappable clones were those detected in sequenced pre-transplant spleen, lymph node, or MLR CFSE-low populations of the donor or recipient. The cumulative frequency of alloreactive clones was calculated as a percentage of all sequences, weighted by copy number. In TCRdb, the immuneACCESS table is reduced to in-frame sequences with V and J assigned. These tables do not hold every clone; where another copy was compared, an unresolved V gene accounts for under half, and the others remain unexplained. The V and J calls and the clone size are those of that table, but D and trimming were determined from the DNA. The sample table contains around 100,000 clones; only one count was recorded for roughly 87% of them. Around 0.95% of the sample is in the top ten clones.

The sequence was obtained from a human donor who was the organ donor for an intestinal transplant. Recombination connected TRBV5-1 to TRBJ2-7, with the D assignment possibly TRBD1 or TRBD2, given 6 matching bases for each. The sequences come from unstimulated CD4+ T cells sorted from spleen or lymph node cells, collected before transplant. The nucleotide sequence reads as follows: TGCGCCAGCAGCTTGGAAGGGGGGAACGGACGCGAGCAGTACTTC. The translation is CASSLEGGNGREQYF.